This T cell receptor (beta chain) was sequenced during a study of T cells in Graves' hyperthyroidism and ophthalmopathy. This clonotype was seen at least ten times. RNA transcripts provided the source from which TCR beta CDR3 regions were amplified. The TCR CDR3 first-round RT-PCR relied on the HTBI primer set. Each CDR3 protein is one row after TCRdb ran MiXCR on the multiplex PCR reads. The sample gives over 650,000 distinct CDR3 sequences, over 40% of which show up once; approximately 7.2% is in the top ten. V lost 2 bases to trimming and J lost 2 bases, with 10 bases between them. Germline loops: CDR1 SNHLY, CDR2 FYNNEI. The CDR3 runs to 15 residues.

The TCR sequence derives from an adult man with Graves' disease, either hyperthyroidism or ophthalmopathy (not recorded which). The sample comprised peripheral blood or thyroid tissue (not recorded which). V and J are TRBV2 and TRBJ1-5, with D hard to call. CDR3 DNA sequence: TGTGCCAGCAGTGAACGACCTTGGGGCAATCAGCCCCAGCATTTT. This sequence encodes CASSERPWGNQPQHF.